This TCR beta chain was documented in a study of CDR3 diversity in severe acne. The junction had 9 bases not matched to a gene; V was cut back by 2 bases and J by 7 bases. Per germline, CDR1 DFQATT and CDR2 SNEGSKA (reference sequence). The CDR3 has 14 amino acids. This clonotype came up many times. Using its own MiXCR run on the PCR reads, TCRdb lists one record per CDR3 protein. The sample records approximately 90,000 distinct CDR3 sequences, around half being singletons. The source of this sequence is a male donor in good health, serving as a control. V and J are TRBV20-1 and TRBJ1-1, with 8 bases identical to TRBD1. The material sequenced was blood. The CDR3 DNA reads TGCAGTGCTAGATCCCCAGGGGGCTGGGTTGAAGCTTTCTTT. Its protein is CSARSPGGWVEAFF.